The 11 T cell receptor beta chains given below trace back to one sample, sequenced in a study of beta chain features in type 1 diabetes. Expressed TCRB transcripts were sequenced after all isolated RNA was converted to cDNA. Libraries were prepared by immunoSEQ multiplex PCR; TCRdb keeps only in-frame clonotypes and omits some of them. The sample lists fewer than 150,000 clones; roughly 7.2% were seen once. Sequences were obtained from central memory CD4+ T cells from blood. The receptors here all came from a woman aged 25 to 39 in good health.

This chain links TRBV6-1 with TRBJ1-2; D perhaps matches TRBD1 (6 bases). The length of the CDR3 is 11 residues. The V end lost 9 bases, the J end lost 2 bases, and 7 bases lay between the germline ends. Germline V gene data show CDR1 as MNHNS and CDR2 as SASEGT. The CDR3 reads CARRGNYGYTF. In nucleotides, the CDR3 is TGTGCCAGAAGGGGGAACTATGGCTACACCTTC.

The genes are TRBV5-1 and TRBJ2-7; 12 positions agree with TRBD2. V shed 3 bases, J shed 6 bases, and the junction held 7 bases outside the gene matches. Germline assignment: CDR1 SGHRS and CDR2 YFSETQ. The CDR3 spans 15 residues. CDR3 protein: CASSYGLAGIVEQYF. For the CDR3, the DNA is TGCGCCAGCAGCTACGGACTAGCGGGAATTGTCGAGCAGTACTTC.

This clone has only a few counts. V is TRBV19 and J is TRBJ1-2, with TRBD1 matching over 8 bases. The CDR3 sequence is 14 residues long. V lost 3 bases, J lost 6 bases, and 6 bases stayed unmatched. Germline V gene data show CDR1 as LNHDA and CDR2 as SQIVND (reference sequence). DNA of the CDR3: TGTGCCAGTAGTATCGACAGGGGACGGAATGGCTACACCTTC. Translated: CASSIDRGRNGYTF.

This clone was recorded at least ten times. This sample includes further DNA sequences coding for the same CDR3. The genes are TRBV5-1 and TRBJ2-7, with D possibly TRBD1 on 5 matching bases. Trimming pared 0 bases from V and 3 bases from J, leaving 7 bases between. In germline, CDR1 is SGHRS, CDR2 YFSETQ. The CDR3 extends over 13 amino acids. CDR3 DNA sequence: TGCGCCAGCAGCTTGGGACAGAGCTACGAGCAGTACTTC. Translated, it gives CASSLGQSYEQYF.

The sample holds many counts of this clone. CDR3 bases: TGTGCCAGCAGCTTGATCGGAGAAAGTACCAATGAGCAGTTCTTC. Translation: CASSLIGESTNEQFF. The V call is TRBV5-6, the J call TRBJ2-1; D gene unclear. The CDR3 contains 15 residues. From germline, CDR1 is SGHDT and CDR2 YYEEEE. V was shortened by 1 base and J by 6 bases, with 14 bases between the two germline ends.

The chain is built from TRBV7-2 and TRBJ2-6; 7 bases match TRBD1. Per germline, CDR1 SGHTA and CDR2 FQGNSA. Unmatched junction bases numbered 14, after V lost 0 bases and J lost 0 bases. The CDR3 is 21 residues long. The CDR3: CASSLAPPDRLLLSGANVLTF. The CDR3 nucleotides are TGTGCCAGCAGCTTAGCCCCTCCGGACAGGCTACTTCTCTCTGGGGCCAACGTCCTGACTTTC. Drawing the rest from reference TRBV7-2 and TRBJ2-6, the complete variable domain is GAGVSQSPSNKVTEKGKDVELRCDPISGHTALYWYRQSLGQGLEFLIYFQGNSAPDKSGLPSDRFSAERTGGSVSTLTIQRTQQEDSAVYLCASSLAPPDRLLLSGANVLTFGAGSRLTVL.

This chain joins TRBV7-3 and TRBJ2-7; 7 nucleotides match TRBD1. Germline V gives CDR1 SGHTA, CDR2 FQGTGA. V dropped 4 bases and J dropped 4; count of bases not matched to a gene: 4. The CDR3 consists of 13 residues. The CDR3 nucleotides read TGTGCCAGCAGCTCACAACAGGGGTACGAGCAGTACTTC. Translation: CASSSQQGYEQYF.

The genes are TRBV6-5 and TRBJ2-1; 7 bases agree with TRBD2. Germline trimming cut 4 bases from V and 7 bases from J; bases unmatched to any gene: 10. The CDR3 extends over 15 amino acids. Germline CDR1 and CDR2: MNHEY and SVGAGI. The CDR3 DNA follows: TGTGCCAGCAGTTTCCAGCGGGGCGCGGGTAATGAGCAGTTCTTC. Translation gives CASSFQRGAGNEQFF.

This clone came up a few times. This chain links TRBV6-1 with TRBJ2-1; the D gene is possibly TRBD1 (5 bases). CDR3 length: 14 amino acids. Germline V lookup: CDR1 MNHNS, CDR2 SASEGT. For the CDR3, the DNA is TGTGCTCTAGGGGCTCCGAAAACTTACAATGAGCAGTTCTTC. Translation gives CALGAPKTYNEQFF.

The table lists this clone with many counts. The chain links TRBV7-9 to TRBJ2-1; D gene uncertain. The V gene's germline CDR1 is SEHNR and CDR2 FQNEAQ (reference sequence). The CDR3 sequence is 14 residues long. V was shortened by 3 bases and J by 6 bases, with 12 bases between the two germline ends. CDR3 residues: CASSFTASFNEQFF. The CDR3 bases are TGTGCCAGCAGCTTCACTGCTTCTTTCAATGAGCAGTTCTTC.

Ten or more counts support this clone. The chain carries TRBV7-3 and TRBJ2-5, with TRBD1 matching over 8 bases. J gave up 2 bases and V 3 bases, and 5 bases lay outside the gene matches. Looked up from germline, CDR1 is SGHTA and CDR2 is FQGTGA. This CDR3 has 15 residues. CDR3 protein: CASSFGQGGQETQYF. The CDR3 nucleotides read TGTGCCAGCAGCTTCGGACAGGGTGGGCAAGAGACCCAGTACTTC. The whole variable domain, filled in from reference TRBV7-3 and TRBJ2-5, reads GAGVSQTPSNKVTEKGKYVELRCDPISGHTALYWYRQSLGQGPEFLIYFQGTGAADDSGLPNDRFFAVRPEGSVSTLKIQRTERGDSAVYLCASSFGQGGQETQYFGPGTRLLVL.